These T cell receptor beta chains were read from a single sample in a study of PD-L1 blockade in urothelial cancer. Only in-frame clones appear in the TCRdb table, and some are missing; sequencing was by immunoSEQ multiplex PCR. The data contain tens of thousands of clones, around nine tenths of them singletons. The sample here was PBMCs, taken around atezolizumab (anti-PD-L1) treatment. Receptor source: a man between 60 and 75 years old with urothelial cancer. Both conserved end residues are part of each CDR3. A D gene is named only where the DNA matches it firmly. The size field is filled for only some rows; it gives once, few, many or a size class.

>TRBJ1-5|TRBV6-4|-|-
TGTGCCAGCAGTAAGGAGAGACAGGCCCGCAATCAGCCCCAGCATTTT
CASSKERQARNQPQHF
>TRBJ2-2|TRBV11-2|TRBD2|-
TGTGCCAGCAGCTGGGGACTAGCGGGAGAAAGTGTCGGGGAGCTGTTTTTT
CASSWGLAGESVGELFF
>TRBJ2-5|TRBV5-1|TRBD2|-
TGCGCCAGCAGCTTGACTAGCGGGGGGTTCCAAGAGACCCAGTACTTC
CASSLTSGGFQETQYF
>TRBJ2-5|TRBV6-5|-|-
TGTGCCAGCAGCCCGACTAGGGCGGGGACCCAGTACTTC
CASSPTRAGTQYF
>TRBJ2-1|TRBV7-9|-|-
TGTGCCAGCAGCTTGGGACCTGGGGGGGCGGCGGGGAAGCAGTTCTTC
CASSLGPGGAAGKQFF
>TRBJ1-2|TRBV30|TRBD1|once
TGTGCCTGGAGTTTGGGGACAGCGTCTAACTATGGCTACACCTTC
CAWSLGTASNYGYTF
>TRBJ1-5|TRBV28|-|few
TGTGCCAGCAGTAAGGAGAGAAATCAGCCCCAGCATTTT
CASSKERNQPQHF
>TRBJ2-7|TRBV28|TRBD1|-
TGTGCCAGCAGCCGCCCGGGCGGACAGGGGACCTACGAGCAGTACTTC
CASSRPGGQGTYEQYF
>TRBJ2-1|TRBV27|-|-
TGTGCCAGCAGTTCGACTAGGATAACGGCCAATGAGCAGTTCTTC
CASSSTRITANEQFF
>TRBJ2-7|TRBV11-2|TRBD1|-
TGTGCCAGCAGCTTAGTTGGGGACAGTCCCTACGAGCAGTACTTC
CASSLVGDSPYEQYF
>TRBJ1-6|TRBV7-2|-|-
TGTGCCAGCAGCTTAGCTAGTTCACCCCTCCACTTT
CASSLASSPLHF
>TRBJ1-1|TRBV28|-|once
TGTGCCAGCAGCCCGAACAGGGCTATGAACACTGAAGCTTTCTTT
CASSPNRAMNTEAFF
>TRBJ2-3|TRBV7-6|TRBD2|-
TGTGCCAGCAGTAAGACTAGCGGGGATGGTGGGGATACGCAGTATTTT
CASSKTSGDGGDTQYF
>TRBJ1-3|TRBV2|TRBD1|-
TGTGCCAGCGAGGACAGGGAAGCAGGAAACACCATATATTTT
CASEDREAGNTIYF
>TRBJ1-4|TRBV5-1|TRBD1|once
TGCGCCAGCAGCTATGGACAGGGGTCTGAAAAACTGTTTTTT
CASSYGQGSEKLFF
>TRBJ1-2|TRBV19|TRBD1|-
TGTGCCAGTAGTATAGATCAACGACAGGGTGATGGCTACACCTTC
CASSIDQRQGDGYTF
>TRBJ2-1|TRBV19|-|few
TGTGCCAGTAGCCCGGTCCTGAGCTCCTACAATGAGCAGTTCTTC
CASSPVLSSYNEQFF
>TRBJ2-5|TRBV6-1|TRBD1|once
TGTGCCAGCAGAGGACAGGGCCGGGAGACCCAGTACTTC
CASRGQGRETQYF
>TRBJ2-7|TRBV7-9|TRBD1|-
TGTGCCAGCAGCTCCGGGACAGGGGATAACGAGCAGTACTTC
CASSSGTGDNEQYF
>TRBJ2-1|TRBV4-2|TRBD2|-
TGTGCCAGCAGCCTAACCACCGGGACTAGCGGGGGTAATGAGCAGTTCTTC
CASSLTTGTSGGNEQFF
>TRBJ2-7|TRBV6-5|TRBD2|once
TGTGCCAGCAGTTCCTGGACTAGCGGGGACTACGAGCAGTACTTC
CASSSWTSGDYEQYF
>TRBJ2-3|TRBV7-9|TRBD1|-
TGTGCCAGCAGCTCCAGGGGGAGCACAGATACGCAGTATTTT
CASSSRGSTDTQYF
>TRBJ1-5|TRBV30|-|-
TGTGCCTGGAGACGAGGTAACAATCAGCCCCAGCATTTT
CAWRRGNNQPQHF
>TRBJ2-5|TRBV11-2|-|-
TGTGCCAGCAGCCTATCGGGGTACCAAGAGACCCAGTACTTC
CASSLSGYQETQYF
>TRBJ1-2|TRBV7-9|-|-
TGTGCCAGCAGCAAACAGGAAATTTATGGCTACACCTTC
CASSKQEIYGYTF
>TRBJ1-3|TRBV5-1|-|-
TGCGCCAGCAGCTTCAGTGCTGGAAACACCATATATTTT
CASSFSAGNTIYF
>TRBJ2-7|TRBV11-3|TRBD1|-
TGTGCCAGCAGCGCGTACCGGACAGGCTCCGACGAGCAGTACTTC
CASSAYRTGSDEQYF
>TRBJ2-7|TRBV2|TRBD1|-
TGTGCCAGCAGTGAAAGGGGGGGGACAGGGCAGGACTACGAGCAGTACTTC
CASSERGGTGQDYEQYF
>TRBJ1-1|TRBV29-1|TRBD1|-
TGCAGCGTTAGTCGAGGGACAGGGAACACTGAAGCTTTCTTT
CSVSRGTGNTEAFF
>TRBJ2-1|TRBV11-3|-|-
TGTGCCAGCAGCCCGGGGGGCACCATCTACAATGAGCAGTTCTTC
CASSPGGTIYNEQFF
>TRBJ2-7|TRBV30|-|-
TGTGCCTGGAGCCACAGGGCGCCCTACGAGCAGTACTTC
CAWSHRAPYEQYF
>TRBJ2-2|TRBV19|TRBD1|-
TGTGCCAGTAGAAACCCGGCAGGGGGCCACGGGGAGCTGTTTTTT
CASRNPAGGHGELFF
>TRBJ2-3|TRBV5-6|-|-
TGTGCCAGCAGCTTGGGTGCGGTTGATACGCAGTATTTT
CASSLGAVDTQYF
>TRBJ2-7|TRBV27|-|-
TGTGCCAGCAGTTTCGACAGTAGCTCCTACGAGCAGTACTTC
CASSFDSSSYEQYF
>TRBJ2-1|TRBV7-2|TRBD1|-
TGTGCCAGCAGCTTAGCGGGACAGAATGAGCAGTTCTTC
CASSLAGQNEQFF
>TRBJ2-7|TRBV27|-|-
TGTGCCAGCAGGCAGGGCGGCTACGAGCAGTACTTC
CASRQGGYEQYF
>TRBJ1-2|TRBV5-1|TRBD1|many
TGCGCCAGCAGCCCAGGGGGCTATGGCTACACCTTC
CASSPGGYGYTF
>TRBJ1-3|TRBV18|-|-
TGTGCCAGCTCACCCGGACAGCGCTCTGGAAACACCATATATTTT
CASSPGQRSGNTIYF